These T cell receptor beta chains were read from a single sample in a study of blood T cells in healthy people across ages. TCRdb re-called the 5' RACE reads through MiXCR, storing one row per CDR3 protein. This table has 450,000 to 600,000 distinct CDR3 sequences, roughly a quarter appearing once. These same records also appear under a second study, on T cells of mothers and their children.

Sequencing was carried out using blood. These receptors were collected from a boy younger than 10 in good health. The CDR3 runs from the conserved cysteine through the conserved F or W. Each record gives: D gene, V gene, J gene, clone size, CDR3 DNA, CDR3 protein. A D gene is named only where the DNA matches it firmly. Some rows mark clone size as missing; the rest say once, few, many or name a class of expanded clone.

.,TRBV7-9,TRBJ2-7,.,TGTGCCAGCAGCCAAGCCTCTTGGGCGGTCGGACCCAGGGACGAGCAGTACTTC,CASSQASWAVGPRDEQYF
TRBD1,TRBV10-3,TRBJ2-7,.,TGTGCCATCAGTATCCCCGGGACAGAAACCTACGAGCAGTACTTC,CAISIPGTETYEQYF
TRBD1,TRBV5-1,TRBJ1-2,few,TGCGCCAGCAGCGGCCGGACAGGGGGGGATGGCTACACCTTC,CASSGRTGGDGYTF
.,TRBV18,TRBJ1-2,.,TGTGCCAGCTCGTCCAGAACAGGGTCCGATGGCTACACCTTC,CASSSRTGSDGYTF
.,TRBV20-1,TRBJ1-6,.,TGCAGTGCTGGGGCCGTGGGACCGCCACTCGAGGGAAATTCACCCCTCCACTTT,CSAGAVGPPLEGNSPLHF
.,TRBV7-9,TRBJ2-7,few,TGTGCCAGCAGCTTAACGGACAAGGGGTCCTACGAGCAGTACTTC,CASSLTDKGSYEQYF
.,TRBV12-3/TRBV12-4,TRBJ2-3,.,TGTGCCAGCAGTCCTGGATCGTGGCTTAATAGCACAGATACGCAGTATTTT,CASSPGSWLNSTDTQYF
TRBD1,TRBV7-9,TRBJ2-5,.,TGTGCCAGCAGCTTTGTACAGGGGGCAGGAGAGACCCAGTACTTC,CASSFVQGAGETQYF
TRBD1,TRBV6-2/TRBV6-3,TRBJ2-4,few,TGTGCCAGCAGCCATAAACAGGGGGCGTTTCAAAACATTCAGTACTTC,CASSHKQGAFQNIQYF
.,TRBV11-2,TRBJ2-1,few,TGTGCCAGCAGCTTAGGTGTGGGTAATGAGCAGTTCTTC,CASSLGVGNEQFF
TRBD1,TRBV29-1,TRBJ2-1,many,TGCAGCGTTGGGACAGGGGGGTACAATGAGCAGTTCTTC,CSVGTGGYNEQFF
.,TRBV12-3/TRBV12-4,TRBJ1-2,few,TGTGCCAGCAGTAGTGGAAGGGCTCGGACGTTC,CASSSGRARTF
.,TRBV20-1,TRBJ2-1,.,TGCAGTGCTAGAGAGTGGGCGAATGAGCAGTTCTTC,CSAREWANEQFF
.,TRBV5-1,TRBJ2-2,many,TGCGCCAGCAGCTTGGAGGGAGCGACCACCGGGGAGCTGTTTTTT,CASSLEGATTGELFF
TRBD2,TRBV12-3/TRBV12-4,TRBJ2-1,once,TGTGCCAGCAGTTTAACCGGGCTAGCGGGAGCTTCCGAGCAGTTCTTC,CASSLTGLAGASEQFF
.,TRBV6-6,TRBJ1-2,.,TGTGCCAGCAGTTATGGGCTCGGAGGCTACACCTTC,CASSYGLGGYTF
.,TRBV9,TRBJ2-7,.,TGTGCCAGCAGCCCCGGGGAAGGGTCCTACGAGCAGTACTTC,CASSPGEGSYEQYF
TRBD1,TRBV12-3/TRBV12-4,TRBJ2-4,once,TGTGCCAGCAGCTCCGGGACAGGGGGGGAAAACATTCAGTACTTC,CASSSGTGGENIQYF
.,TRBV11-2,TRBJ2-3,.,TGTGCCAGCAGCTTAGGGGCCGGGCAGATTAGCACAGATACGCAGTATTTT,CASSLGAGQISTDTQYF
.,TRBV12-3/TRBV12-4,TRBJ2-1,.,TGTGCCACCCAAGGGAGCCCTTACAATGAGCAGTTCTTC,CATQGSPYNEQFF
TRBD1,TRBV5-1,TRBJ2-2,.,TGCGCCAGCAGCGTGGGAGACAGAGGGGGCGGCGGGGAGCTGTTTTTT,CASSVGDRGGGGELFF
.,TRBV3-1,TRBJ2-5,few,TGTGCCAGCAACCAAGGGGGGCTGGAGACCCAGTACTTC,CASNQGGLETQYF
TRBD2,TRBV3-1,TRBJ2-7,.,TGTGCCAGCAGCCAAGACCGCCCTAGCGGGAGGGAGTACGAGCAGTACTTC,CASSQDRPSGREYEQYF
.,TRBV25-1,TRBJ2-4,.,TGTGCCAGCAGTCAGGGGGGTCTTTCCAAAAACATTCAGTACTTC,CASSQGGLSKNIQYF
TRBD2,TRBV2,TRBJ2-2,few,TGTGCCAGCAGTGACAGACCTAGCGGACCCGGCACCGGGGAGCTGTTTTTT,CASSDRPSGPGTGELFF
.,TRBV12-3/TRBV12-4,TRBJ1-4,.,TGTGCCAGCAGTGAAAGTGGCGGTACCTCGGTTGAAAAACTGTTTTTT,CASSESGGTSVEKLFF
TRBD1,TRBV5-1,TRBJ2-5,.,TGCGCCAGCAGCGTGGACAGGTTCAAGACCCAGTACTTC,CASSVDRFKTQYF
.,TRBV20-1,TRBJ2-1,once,TGCAGTGCTGAAAGGGAAAACAATGGGCAGTTCTTC,CSAERENNGQFF
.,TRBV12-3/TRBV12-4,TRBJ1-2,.,TGTGCCAGCAGTTTAGGGGGTGGCAGACCGTCCTATGGCTACACCTTC,CASSLGGGRPSYGYTF
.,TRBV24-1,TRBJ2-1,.,TGTGCCACCAGTGATTTCGAATCGACAGAGCAGTTCTTC,CATSDFESTEQFF
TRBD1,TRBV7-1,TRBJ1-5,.,TGTGCCAGCAGCTCCGGGACAGGGGAGGATCAGCCCCAGCATTTT,CASSSGTGEDQPQHF
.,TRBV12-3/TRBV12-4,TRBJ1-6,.,TGTGCCAGCAGTTTAGACCGGGACGTAAATTCACCCCTCCACTTT,CASSLDRDVNSPLHF
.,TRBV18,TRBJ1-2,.,TGTGCCAGCTCACCCACGACGGACAGTAACTATGGCTACACCTTC,CASSPTTDSNYGYTF
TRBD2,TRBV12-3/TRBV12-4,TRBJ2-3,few,TGTGCCAGCAGTCCGGGACTAGCGGGAGCCGCAGATACGCAGTATTTT,CASSPGLAGAADTQYF
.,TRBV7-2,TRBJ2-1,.,TGTGCCAGCAGCATCTACGGTGGGAGTGAGCAGTTCTTC,CASSIYGGSEQFF
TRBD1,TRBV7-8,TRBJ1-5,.,TGTGCCAGCAGCTTAGTACAGGGGGTAAATAGCAATCAGCCCCAGCATTTT,CASSLVQGVNSNQPQHF
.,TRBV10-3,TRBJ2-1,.,TGTGCCATCAGTGGGTCGAACGTCGGGGTCTGGAATGAGCAGTTCTTC,CAISGSNVGVWNEQFF
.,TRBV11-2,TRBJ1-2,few,TGTGCCAGCACCCCGTCGGGGCGTCTGGACTATGGCTACACCTTC,CASTPSGRLDYGYTF
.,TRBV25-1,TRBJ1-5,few,TGTGCCAGCAGTGAGCCCCCTACAGGGAGCAATCAGCCCCAGCATTTT,CASSEPPTGSNQPQHF
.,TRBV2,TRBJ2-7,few,TGTGCCAGCAGGGGAGACATAGCCTACGAGCAGTACTTC,CASRGDIAYEQYF
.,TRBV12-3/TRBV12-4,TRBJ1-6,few,TGTGCCAGCAGGCGGAGGAGCTCCTATAATTCACCCCTCCACTTT,CASRRRSSYNSPLHF
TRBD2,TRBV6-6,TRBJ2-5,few,TGTGCCAGCAGCGCCGGGACTAGAGACCAAGAGACCCAGTACTTC,CASSAGTRDQETQYF
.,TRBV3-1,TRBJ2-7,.,TGTGCCAGCAGCCATGAGACTTCGACCCCCGGGGCCTACGAGCAGTACTTC,CASSHETSTPGAYEQYF
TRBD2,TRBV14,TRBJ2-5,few,TGTGCCAGCAGCCCTCTAGGGAAGCGGGGTTACCAAGAGACCCAGTACTTC,CASSPLGKRGYQETQYF
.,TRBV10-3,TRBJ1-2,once,TGTGCCATCAACGGGAAAGACTATGGCTACACCTTC,CAINGKDYGYTF
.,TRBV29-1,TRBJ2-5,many,TGCAGCGTTGAAGTCCGGGGTGGTGAGACCCAGTACTTC,CSVEVRGGETQYF
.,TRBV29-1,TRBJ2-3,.,TGCAGCGTTGCGGGCCGGGCCACAGATACGCAGTATTTT,CSVAGRATDTQYF
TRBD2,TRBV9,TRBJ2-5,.,TGTGCCAGCAGCGTAGCCAGCGGGGCGAAAGAGACCCAGTACTTC,CASSVASGAKETQYF
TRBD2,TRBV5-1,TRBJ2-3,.,TGCGCCAGCAGCTTGACGCTAAAGACTAGCGGGGGAGCAGATACGCAGTATTTT,CASSLTLKTSGGADTQYF